Each of the 21 T cell receptor beta chains below was sequenced from the same sample in a study of CD8 T cell repertoires and HIV-1 epitope variants. No antigen has been identified for these receptors. Sequencing used immunoSEQ multiplex PCR; TCRdb keeps in-frame clones, though not all of them. Among thousands of clones listed, 68% were seen once. Sample: cultured CD8+ T cells derived from PBMCs. The receptors shown here come from a male donor with HIV.

V gene TRBV29-1 combines with J gene TRBJ1-2; unclear D gene. Looked up from germline, CDR1 is SQVTM and CDR2 is ANQGSEA. Deletions cut 5 bases from V and 8 bases from J, with 12 bases between. The CDR3 runs to 11 residues. This chain's CDR3 is CSVFIGGGYTF. In DNA, the CDR3 is TGCAGCGTTTTCATCGGAGGCGGCTACACCTTC.

J is TRBJ2-2 and V is TRBV5-1, with 9 bases identical to TRBD1. The V gene end was trimmed by 5 bases and the J gene end by 5 bases; junction bases not matched to a gene: 10. The CDR3 covers 16 residues. Germline CDR1 reads SGHRS; CDR2 reads YFSETQ. The CDR3 DNA reads as TGCGCCAGCAGAAATCCGGGACAGGGATCTACCGGGGAGCTGTTTTTT. This encodes CASRNPGQGSTGELFF.

The chain links TRBV5-6 to TRBJ2-2; the D is unclear. This CDR3 spans 14 amino acids. V was trimmed by 4 bases and J by 7 bases, leaving 14 bases between them. Germline V gene lookup returns CDR1 SGHDT and CDR2 YYEEEE. This chain's CDR3 is CASSPRSWSGELFF. The CDR3 coding sequence is TGTGCCAGCAGCCCCCGTTCGTGGAGCGGGGAGCTGTTTTTT.

The chain uses TRBV9 and TRBJ2-5; D is tentatively TRBD1 or TRBD2 (5 bases each). With 0 bases removed from V and 5 bases from J, the gap between germline ends came to 14 bases. The germline gives CDR1 SGDLS, CDR2 YYNGEE. The CDR3 has 15 residues. The CDR3 here is CASSVGGFGPETQYF. CDR3 DNA sequence: TGTGCCAGCAGCGTAGGGGGGTTTGGACCGGAGACCCAGTACTTC.

V gene TRBV7-5 combines with J gene TRBJ2-7; the table's D call, TRBD1, was not checked against the DNA. TRBV7-5 is an annotated pseudogene. This CDR3 is 14 amino acids long. CDR3 DNA sequence: TGTGCCAGCAGCTTGGGACAGTACCTTCGTGAGCAGTACTTC. Translating it yields CASSLGQYLREQYF.

This chain links TRBV30 with TRBJ1-1; D perhaps matches TRBD1 (6 bases). CDR1 and CDR2 from the germline V gene are GTSNPN and SVGIG (reference sequence). V lost 0 bases, J lost 4 bases, and 9 bases lay in between. This CDR3 spans 13 amino acids. The DNA for the CDR3 is TGTGCCTGGAGTGTAGGGGGGCTCACTGAAGCTTTCTTT. It translates to CAWSVGGLTEAFF. Supplemented by reference TRBV30 and TRBJ1-1, the full variable domain reads SQTIHQWPATLVQPVGSPLSLECTVEGTSNPNLYWYRQAAGRGLQLLFYSVGIGQISSEVPQNLSASRPQDRQFILSSKKLLLSDSGFYLCAWSVGGLTEAFFGQGTRLTVV.

DNA for the CDR3: TGTGCCAGTAGCTCCACAGGGAACGAGCAGTACTTC. It translates to CASSSTGNEQYF. V gene TRBV19 combines with J gene TRBJ2-7; tentative D call: TRBD1 (6 bases). The CDR3 spans 12 residues. V was clipped by 6 bases and J by 5 bases, with 11 bases between them. Germline values: CDR1 LNHDA, CDR2 SQIVND (reference sequence). Using reference TRBV19 and TRBJ2-7 for the parts outside the CDR3, the full variable domain is DGGITQSPKYLFRKEGQNVTLSCEQNLNHDAMYWYRQDPGQGLRLIYYSQIVNDFQKGDIAEGYSVSREKKESFPLTVTSAQKNPTAFYLCASSSTGNEQYFGPGTRLTVT.

V and J are TRBV11-2 and TRBJ2-7, with TRBD1 matching 9 bases. V lost 5 bases, J lost 1 base, and 9 bases stayed unmatched. Germline-derived CDR1 and CDR2 are SGHAT and FQNNGV. The CDR3 is 16 residues long. The CDR3 coding sequence is TGTGCCAGCAGCGACGGACAGGGGTTCGGGTCCTACGAGCAGTACTTC. Residues: CASSDGQGFGSYEQYF.

The gene calls are TRBV29-1 and TRBJ2-5; 12 positions match TRBD2. V shed 4 bases, J shed 5 bases, and the junction held 8 bases outside the gene matches. The germline CDR1 and CDR2 sequences are SQVTM and ANQGSEA. This CDR3 region has 15 residues. In DNA form, the CDR3 reads TGCAGCGTTGCAGGGACTAGCGGGTGGCGGGAGACCCAGTACTTC. Translating it yields CSVAGTSGWRETQYF.

V usage is TRBV28 and J usage is TRBJ2-1, with 10 bases that match TRBD1. Germline CDR1 is MDHEN and CDR2 is SYDVKM. CDR3 length: 14 residues. V shed 3 bases and J 8 bases; nucleotides not matched to a gene: 4. CDR3 loop: CASSLGQGLDEQFF. The DNA of the CDR3 is TGTGCCAGCAGTTTGGGACAGGGGTTGGATGAGCAGTTCTTC.

The rearrangement links TRBV5-5 to TRBJ2-2; D is tentatively TRBD1 or TRBD2 (5 bases each). Germline V gene data show CDR1 as SGHKS and CDR2 as YYEKEE (reference sequence). V lost 2 bases and J lost 6, with 8 bases in between. The CDR3 spans 13 residues. The CDR3 DNA follows: TGTGCCAGCAGCTTCGGGACCGCCGGGGAGCTGTTTTTT. Its translation: CASSFGTAGELFF.

By sample share, this clone is medium-sized (0.01 to 0.1%). The chain employs TRBV15 and TRBJ2-5; D is undetermined. Trimming removed 0 bases from V and 4 bases from J, with 6 bases in between. The CDR3 is 13 residues long. Germline V lookup: CDR1 LNHNV, CDR2 YYDKDF (reference sequence). This CDR3 reads CATSRDRRETQYF. The DNA of the CDR3 is TGTGCCACCAGCAGAGATCGGAGAGAGACCCAGTACTTC.

V and J are TRBV5-4 and TRBJ2-7, with a tentative D call TRBD1 (6 bases). The CDR3 sequence is 13 residues long. From germline, CDR1 is SGHNT and CDR2 YYREEE (reference sequence). V was shortened by 3 bases and J by 5 bases, with 12 bases between the two germline ends. The CDR3 nucleotides are TGTGCCAGCAGCTCCAATACAGGGCACGAGCAGTACTTC. This encodes CASSSNTGHEQYF.

This rearrangement joins TRBV27 to TRBJ2-4, with D perhaps TRBD2 (6 bases). Germline V gene sequence: CDR1 MNHEY, CDR2 SMNVEV (reference sequence). The CDR3 extends over 17 amino acids. Between the trimmed V and J ends, which lost 2 bases and 7 bases, there was a span of 21 bases. The CDR3 is CASSLLTTGRDSNIQYF. The CDR3 DNA reads TGTGCCAGCAGTTTACTCACCACCGGACGGGACTCGAACATTCAGTACTTC.

The chain links TRBV4-3 to TRBJ2-7; either TRBD1 or TRBD2 may fit D (5 bases each). Germline CDR1 and CDR2: LGHNA and YSLEER. This CDR3 has 12 residues. Deletions cut 5 bases from V and 1 base from J, with 6 bases between. In nucleotides, the CDR3 is TGCGCCAGCAGCTGGGGGTCCTACGAGCAGTACTTC. Amino acid sequence: CASSWGSYEQYF.

This chain joins TRBV4-2 and TRBJ1-2; the D is unclear. V shed 0 bases and J shed 2 bases, with 7 bases lying between them. The CDR3 is 14 residues long. CDR1 is LGHNA, CDR2 YNFKEQ, per germline. The CDR3 protein is CASSQDTGNYGYTF. The CDR3 DNA reads as TGTGCCAGCAGCCAAGATACGGGAAACTATGGCTACACCTTC.

This clone was seen once. The chain has TRBV11-2 and TRBJ2-5; D may be TRBD1 or TRBD2 (5 bases each). V shed 3 bases and J shed 2 bases, with 16 bases lying between them. The CDR3 runs 16 residues. Germline V CDR1 and CDR2: SGHAT, FQNNGV. The CDR3 reads CASSLTRDRMQETQYF. The CDR3 region has the DNA TGTGCCAGCAGCTTGACCCGGGACCGAATGCAAGAGACCCAGTACTTC.

V gene TRBV5-4 combines with J gene TRBJ1-2, with D maybe TRBD1 (6 bases). V gave up 4 bases and J gave up 2 bases, with 15 bases separating them. This CDR3 has 15 residues. Germline assignment: CDR1 SGHNT and CDR2 YYREEE (reference sequence). This chain's CDR3 is CASSANRARNYGYTF. The CDR3 DNA follows: TGTGCCAGCAGCGCAAACAGGGCCCGCAACTATGGCTACACCTTC. Supplemented by reference TRBV5-4 and TRBJ1-2, the full variable domain reads ETGVTQSPTHLIKTRGQQVTLRCSSQSGHNTVSWYQQALGQGPQFIFQYYREEENGRGNFPPRFSGLQFPNYSSELNVNALELDDSALYLCASSANRARNYGYTFGSGTRLTVV.

This clone was observed a handful of times. This chain joins TRBV28 and TRBJ2-1, with 7 positions matching TRBD2. V lost 2 bases and J lost 7; bases outside the gene matches: 5. The CDR3 totals 14 residues. Per germline, CDR1 MDHEN and CDR2 SYDVKM. CDR3 protein: CASSLAGAQNEQFF. The CDR3 region has the DNA TGTGCCAGCAGTTTAGCGGGAGCCCAAAATGAGCAGTTCTTC.

The CDR3 loop reads CASSLWQNPNEQFF. CDR3 DNA sequence: TGTGCCAGCAGCTTATGGCAGAACCCTAATGAGCAGTTCTTC. The chain is built from TRBV11-3 and TRBJ2-1; no clear D gene. The CDR3 contains 14 residues. The V gene's germline CDR1 is SGHNT and CDR2 YENEEA. Trimming cost V 2 bases and J 7 bases, with 12 bases left between them.

The chain joins TRBV7-9 to TRBJ2-7, with a tentative D call TRBD2 (6 bases). From germline, CDR1 is SEHNR and CDR2 FQNEAQ (reference sequence). The CDR3 has 14 amino acids. V was cut by 4 bases and J by 2 bases, with 12 bases left in between. The CDR3 DNA is TGTGCCAGCAGCTATCCGGGGGTGACCTACGAGCAGTACTTC. This sequence encodes CASSYPGVTYEQYF.